Listed here are 30 T cell receptor beta chains from one sample, sequenced in a study of blood T cell repertoires in COVID-19. Assay: immunoSEQ multiplex PCR; the TCRdb copy retains only in-frame clones and omits some. Of almost 400,000 clones in the sample, 85% to 90% were seen once. What was sequenced was PBMCs or T cells enriched from blood (not recorded which). Receptor source: a woman between 25 and 40 years old who had recovered from COVID-19.

The rearrangement uses TRBV19 and TRBJ1-1, with 7 bases lining up with TRBD1. The CDR3 loop spans 12 amino acids. CDR1 and CDR2 (germline): LNHDA, SQIVND (reference sequence). The V and J ends lost 10 bases and 0 bases, in that order; junction bases with no gene match: 2. The CDR3 here is CATGTVNTEAFF. The CDR3 coding sequence is TGTGCCACCGGGACAGTGAACACTGAAGCTTTCTTT.

The chain is built from TRBV7-6 and TRBJ2-2, with 7 bases aligning to TRBD1. The CDR3 is made up of 16 amino acids. V was pared by 1 base and J by 6 bases, with 8 bases of the junction left unmatched. The germline gives CDR1 SGHVS, CDR2 FNYEAQ. The DNA for the CDR3 is TGTGCCAGCAGCTTAGTGCAGGGGGATAGATCCGGGGAGCTGTTTTTT. Its protein product is CASSLVQGDRSGELFF.

V gene TRBV7-2 combines with J gene TRBJ2-3; D might be TRBD2 (6 bases). Germline V gives CDR1 SGHTA, CDR2 FQGNSA. Trimming removed 5 bases from V and 5 bases from J, with 17 bases in between. The CDR3 runs 15 residues. CDR3 sequence reads: CASSPQVGGVDTQYF. CDR3 sequence (DNA): TGTGCCAGCAGCCCCCAAGTTGGCGGGGTAGATACGCAGTATTTT.

The J gene is TRBJ2-7, the V gene TRBV27, with a possible D match to TRBD2 (5 bases). The germline V gene has CDR1 MNHEY and CDR2 SMNVEV (reference sequence). The CDR3 is 16 amino acids. Trimming pared 5 bases from V and 0 bases from J, leaving 17 bases between. The CDR3 here is CASSTRLSASSYEQYF. As DNA, the CDR3 is TGTGCCAGCAGTACCCGCCTTAGCGCAAGCTCCTACGAGCAGTACTTC.

The chain couples TRBV11-2 to TRBJ1-4; D remains ambiguous. V shed 1 base and J shed 5 bases, with 8 bases lying between them. The CDR3 runs 14 residues. Germline V CDR1 and CDR2: SGHAT, FQNNGV. CDR3 residues: CASSLGRKNEKLFF. CDR3 DNA sequence: TGTGCCAGCAGCTTAGGCAGGAAGAATGAAAAACTGTTTTTT.

The chain recombines TRBV7-9 with TRBJ1-5; D is unresolved. With 5 bases removed from V and 5 bases from J, the gap between germline ends came to 13 bases. CDR3 length: 14 amino acids. Germline V gene lookup returns CDR1 SEHNR and CDR2 FQNEAQ (reference sequence). CDR3 sequence (DNA): TGTGCCAGCAGCCACTGGGCCGCCGATCAGCCCCAGCATTTT. It translates to CASSHWAADQPQHF.

The CDR3: CASSQERRGRSGNTIYF. In DNA form, the CDR3 reads TGCGCCAGCAGCCAAGAGCGCAGGGGACGGAGTGGAAACACCATATATTTT. The gene calls are TRBV4-1 and TRBJ1-3; possibly TRBD1 for D (6 bases). The ends were cut back, 0 bases at V and 3 bases at J, with 15 bases in the middle. The CDR3 is 17 amino acids. Germline-derived CDR1 and CDR2 are MGHRA and YSYEKL.

V usage is TRBV19 and J usage is TRBJ2-5; D perhaps matches TRBD1 (6 bases). The CDR3 runs 15 residues. V was clipped by 5 bases and J by 3 bases, with 16 bases between them. Germline CDR1 and CDR2: LNHDA and SQIVND (reference sequence). The CDR3 coding sequence is TGTGCCAGTAGTGAACCGGGACATGGAGAAGAGACCCAGTACTTC. This sequence encodes CASSEPGHGEETQYF.

This clone was counted a single time. The CDR3 DNA follows: TGTGCCAGCAGTGCCCCGGTAGTCGGAAACACCATATATTTT. Its protein is CASSAPVVGNTIYF. This chain connects TRBV28 to TRBJ1-3; no definite D call. The CDR3 contains 14 residues. Germline CDR1 and CDR2: MDHEN and SYDVKM. With 5 bases removed from V and 4 bases from J, the gap between germline ends came to 12 bases.

The chain joins TRBV5-4 to TRBJ2-5; D is undetermined. V lost 6 bases and J 4 bases, leaving 16 bases between the germline ends. The CDR3 runs 14 residues. Germline V gene data show CDR1 as SGHNT and CDR2 as YYREEE (reference sequence). DNA for the CDR3: TGTGCCAGCACCCTTTTCGGTCTGCGAGAGACCCAGTACTTC. It encodes CASTLFGLRETQYF.

The V gene is TRBV5-1, the J gene TRBJ1-2; 9 bases match TRBD1. Germline CDR1 is SGHRS and CDR2 is YFSETQ. V was clipped by 0 bases and J by 6 bases; unmatched bases: 6. This CDR3 has 15 residues. The CDR3 sequence is CASSLDLDRGDGYTF. In nucleotides, the CDR3 is TGCGCCAGCAGCTTGGATCTGGACAGGGGTGATGGCTACACCTTC.

A single count supports this clone. The genes are TRBV5-8 and TRBJ2-7; the D gene is possibly TRBD1 (5 bases). The germline gives CDR1 SGHTS, CDR2 YDEGEE. The ends were cut back, 0 bases at V and 3 bases at J, with 13 bases in the middle. The CDR3 totals 15 residues. CDR3 DNA: TGTGCCAGCAGCTTGGCGCAGGGTTGGCACTACGAGCAGTACTTC. Translation gives CASSLAQGWHYEQYF.

This clone was recorded a few times. The chain recombines TRBV11-2 with TRBJ2-2; tentatively, D is TRBD2 (5 bases). The CDR3 is 14 residues long. Germline V gene sequence: CDR1 SGHAT, CDR2 FQNNGV. V gave up 6 bases and J gave up 6 bases, with 14 bases separating them. The CDR3 DNA is TGTGCCAGCAGTTGGGGAGACTCTCCCGGGGAGCTGTTTTTT. Its protein product is CASSWGDSPGELFF.

The V gene is TRBV12-3 or TRBV12-4, the J gene TRBJ2-1; TRBD1 matches 7 bases. The V segment lost 6 bases and the J segment 10 bases; nucleotides outside the gene matches: 9. This CDR3 contains 13 residues. The CDR3 DNA is TGTGCCAGCAGAAAACAGGGGAGTAGGGAGCAGTTCTTC. Protein sequence: CASRKQGSREQFF.

V usage is TRBV30 and J usage is TRBJ1-2; 8 bases are a match to TRBD1. The CDR3 contains 15 residues. Per germline, CDR1 GTSNPN and CDR2 SVGIG (reference sequence). J was trimmed by 4 bases and V by 3 bases; bases with no gene match: 10. DNA of the CDR3: TGTGCCTGGAGGGGATTTCAGGGGGCGGGCTATGGCTACACCTTC. This encodes CAWRGFQGAGYGYTF.

This clone has just one count. This chain uses TRBV5-6 with TRBJ2-7; 8 bases match TRBD1. The V and J ends lost 4 bases and 4 bases, in that order; junction bases with no gene match: 13. CDR3 length: 16 residues. Looked up from germline, CDR1 is SGHDT and CDR2 is YYEEEE. This CDR3 reads CASSQLGDRLWYEQYF. CDR3 nucleotides: TGTGCCAGCAGCCAGCTCGGGGACAGGTTGTGGTACGAGCAGTACTTC.

The chain has TRBV14 and TRBJ1-1; D unclear. Germline CDR1 and CDR2: SGHDN and FVKESK. Trimming cost V 0 bases and J 5 bases, with 13 bases left between them. The CDR3 is 15 residues long. The CDR3 spells CASSQDPALRTEAFF. DNA for the CDR3: TGTGCCAGCAGCCAAGATCCGGCGTTGAGGACTGAAGCTTTCTTT. The complete variable domain, with remaining parts taken from reference TRBV14 and TRBJ1-1, reads EAGVTQFPSHSVIEKGQTVTLRCDPISGHDNLYWYRRVMGKEIKFLLHFVKESKQDESGMPNNRFLAERTGGTYSTLKVQPAELEDSGVYFCASSQDPALRTEAFFGQGTRLTVV.

V is TRBV28 and J is TRBJ2-5; tentatively, D is TRBD1 (6 bases). CDR3 length: 15 amino acids. CDR1 is MDHEN and CDR2 is SYDVKM in the germline V gene. The V and J ends lost 8 bases and 1 base respectively, with 17 bases between them. CDR3 DNA sequence: TGTGCCAGCGGACGTCCAACGACAGGCCAAGAGACCCAGTACTTC. Translated: CASGRPTTGQETQYF.

This chain joins TRBV5-5 and TRBJ2-2; tentative D call: TRBD1 (5 bases). Germline loops: CDR1 SGHKS, CDR2 YYEKEE (reference sequence). Trimming left V 4 bases short and J 4 bases short, with 14 bases between. This CDR3 spans 15 amino acids. The CDR3 is CASSRQGSGTGELFF. CDR3 nucleotide sequence: TGTGCCAGCAGCCGTCAGGGTTCTGGCACCGGGGAGCTGTTTTTT.

The rearrangement uses TRBV10-2 and TRBJ1-2; unclear D gene. The germline V and J ends were trimmed by 4 bases and 4 bases, with 25 bases remaining between them. Germline assignment: CDR1 WSHSY and CDR2 SAAADI. The CDR3 contains 18 residues. The CDR3 sequence: CASSAVDLRQITLYGYTF. In DNA, the CDR3 is TGCGCCAGCAGTGCGGTAGACTTACGCCAAATTACTCTCTATGGCTACACCTTC.

This chain links TRBV28 with TRBJ2-5; a possible D gene is TRBD2 (6 bases). The CDR3 length is 13 residues. V was pared by 7 bases and J by 4 bases, with 13 bases between. In germline, CDR1 is MDHEN, CDR2 SYDVKM. The CDR3 is CASTIQGGETQYF. In nucleotides, the CDR3 is TGTGCCAGCACTATTCAGGGAGGAGAGACCCAGTACTTC.

The chain joins TRBV19 to TRBJ2-1; a weak D match, TRBD1 (5 bases). The CDR3 sequence is 13 residues long. The germline V gene has CDR1 LNHDA and CDR2 SQIVND (reference sequence). V was trimmed by 6 bases and J by 3 bases, leaving 9 bases between them. The CDR3 is CASSRGHYNEQFF. CDR3 DNA: TGTGCCAGTAGCCGAGGACACTACAATGAGCAGTTCTTC.

This clone was detected once. The J gene is TRBJ1-2, the V gene TRBV18; TRBD1 is a possible D gene (5 bases). The CDR3 spans 15 residues. The V gene's germline CDR1 is KGHSH and CDR2 LQKENI. V lost 3 bases and J lost 6, with 17 bases in between. CDR3 nucleotide sequence: TGTGCCAGCTCACCCGGCACGACAGACCTGAATGGCTACACCTTC. Encoded protein: CASSPGTTDLNGYTF.

The chain carries TRBV27 and TRBJ1-5; D is perhaps TRBD1 (5 bases). Deletions cut 0 bases from V and 4 bases from J, with 10 bases between. Germline assignment: CDR1 MNHEY and CDR2 SMNVEV (reference sequence). The CDR3 covers 15 residues. CDR3 amino acids: CASSLSGGRNQPQHF. CDR3 coding DNA: TGTGCCAGCAGTTTATCCGGGGGTCGGAATCAGCCCCAGCATTTT.

CDR3 region: CASSSQGFTNTGELFF. In DNA, the CDR3 is TGTGCCAGCAGCTCGCAGGGTTTTACGAACACCGGGGAGCTGTTTTTT. The chain joins TRBV7-8 to TRBJ2-2; TRBD1 is a possible D gene (5 bases). Germline-derived CDR1 and CDR2 are SGHVS and FQNEAQ. CDR3 length: 16 amino acids. V lost 4 bases to trimming and J lost 0 bases, with 12 bases between them. The variable domain in full, completed from reference TRBV7-8 and TRBJ2-2, reads GAGVSQSPRYKVAKRGQDVALRCDPISGHVSLFWYQQALGQGPEFLTYFQNEAQLDKSGLPSDRFFAERPEGSVSTLKIQRTQQEDSAVYLCASSSQGFTNTGELFFGEGSRLTVL.

The chain combines TRBV11-2 with TRBJ1-1, with no clear D. Trimming stripped 5 bases from V and 11 bases from J, with 21 bases between. CDR3 length equals 14 residues. The germline V gene encodes CDR1 SGHAT and CDR2 FQNNGV. CDR3 in amino acids: CASSPTPPTRPAFF. The CDR3 nucleotides are TGTGCCAGCAGCCCTACCCCCCCGACCAGGCCGGCTTTCTTT.

The chain combines TRBV9 with TRBJ1-4, with 9 bases identical to TRBD1. The germline CDR1 and CDR2 sequences are SGDLS and YYNGEE. J gave up 8 bases and V 2 bases, and 4 bases lay outside the gene matches. The CDR3 sequence is 14 residues long. CDR3 sequence reads: CASSVEGQGEKLFF. CDR3 nucleotides: TGTGCCAGCAGCGTGGAGGGACAGGGCGAAAAACTGTTTTTT.

This sequence joins TRBV29-1 and TRBJ1-1, with D maybe TRBD1 (6 bases). CDR1 and CDR2 from the germline V gene are SQVTM and ANQGSEA. Trimming shortened V by 5 bases and J by 0 bases, and 16 bases separated the two germline ends. The CDR3 loop spans 15 amino acids. CDR3 residues: CSVFGGRGMNTEAFF. CDR3 DNA: TGCAGCGTTTTCGGGGGGCGCGGGATGAACACTGAAGCTTTCTTT.

Here the CDR3 reads CASSFSSGGSYEQYF. The CDR3 DNA sequence: TGTGCCAGCAGCTTCAGTAGCGGGGGAAGTTACGAGCAGTACTTC. The chain uses TRBV13 and TRBJ2-7; 9 nucleotides agree with TRBD2. Trimming at V came to 3 bases and at J to 4 bases, leaving 7 bases not matched to a gene. The length of the CDR3 is 15 residues. Germline assignment: CDR1 PRHDT and CDR2 FYEKMQ (reference sequence).

The chain carries TRBV9 and TRBJ2-7, with D possibly TRBD2 on 6 matching bases. V was pared by 2 bases and J by 2 bases, with 11 bases between. Germline V gives CDR1 SGDLS, CDR2 YYNGEE. This CDR3 has 14 amino acids. DNA of the CDR3: TGTGCCAGCAGCGTCTCACGGGAGCCCTACGAGCAGTACTTC. Translated: CASSVSREPYEQYF.